Listed below are T cell receptor beta chains from one sample, sequenced in a study of blood T cell repertoires in COVID-19. Sequencing was performed with immunoSEQ multiplex PCR; in TCRdb, only in-frame clones are kept and a portion is missing. The sample contains 60,000 to 80,000 clones, approximately 85% of which appear only once. The specimen was peripheral blood. The source of these receptors is a man between 45 and 60 years old with acute or convalescent COVID-19. Each CDR3 is given with its conserved first and last residue. D genes are given only for firm matches. Clone sizes are given selectively: once, few, many, or a class where the clone is expanded.

v_gene: TRBV30
d_gene: NA
abundance: NA
j_gene: TRBJ1-2
CDR3nt: TGTGCCTGGAGTTCAGTGGTCCAGCAGGCATATGGCTACACCTTC
CDR3aa: CAWSSVVQQAYGYTF

v_gene: TRBV7-2
d_gene: NA
abundance: NA
j_gene: TRBJ2-6
CDR3nt: TGTGCCAGCAGCTCAGGGAGGGCCAACGTCCTGACTTTC
CDR3aa: CASSSGRANVLTF

v_gene: TRBV6-5
d_gene: NA
abundance: once
j_gene: TRBJ2-5
CDR3nt: TGTGCCAGCAGTTACAGCTTGAGAGACAGCCAAGAGACCCAGTACTTC
CDR3aa: CASSYSLRDSQETQYF

v_gene: TRBV28
d_gene: NA
abundance: NA
j_gene: TRBJ1-1
CDR3nt: TGTGCCAGCAGTTTAGTCCAATCGGGTTTAGCTTTCTTT
CDR3aa: CASSLVQSGLAFF

v_gene: TRBV7-6
d_gene: NA
abundance: NA
j_gene: TRBJ1-2
CDR3nt: TGTGCCAGCAGCCCCGGTGCAGGGGCTTCAGGCTACACCTTC
CDR3aa: CASSPGAGASGYTF

v_gene: TRBV6-5
d_gene: NA
abundance: NA
j_gene: TRBJ1-5
CDR3nt: TGTGCCAGCAGTCCGGACCCGGGGCAGCCCCAGCATTTT
CDR3aa: CASSPDPGQPQHF

v_gene: TRBV7-4
d_gene: NA
abundance: NA
j_gene: TRBJ2-4
CDR3nt: TGTGCCAGCAGCTCCCTTAGGTGGGGGGAAAGGGCCAAAAACATTCAGTACTTC
CDR3aa: CASSSLRWGERAKNIQYF

v_gene: TRBV5-1
d_gene: NA
abundance: many
j_gene: TRBJ1-1
CDR3nt: TGCGCCAGCAGCTTGGGGGGGCAGAACACTGAAGCTTTCTTT
CDR3aa: CASSLGGQNTEAFF

v_gene: TRBV5-1
d_gene: TRBD2
abundance: NA
j_gene: TRBJ2-3
CDR3nt: TGCGCCAGCAGCTTGGCCACGACTAGCGGGGGAGATACGCAGTATTTT
CDR3aa: CASSLATTSGGDTQYF

v_gene: TRBV12-3/TRBV12-4
d_gene: NA
abundance: NA
j_gene: TRBJ1-2
CDR3nt: TGTGCCAGCAGTTTGACAGCTAACTATGGCTACACCTTC
CDR3aa: CASSLTANYGYTF

v_gene: TRBV19
d_gene: TRBD1
abundance: NA
j_gene: TRBJ1-6
CDR3nt: TGTGCCAGTAGTGCCTGGGACAGGGGGAATTCACCCCTCCACTTT
CDR3aa: CASSAWDRGNSPLHF

v_gene: TRBV2
d_gene: NA
abundance: NA
j_gene: TRBJ1-2
CDR3nt: TGTGCCAGCAGACCGACAGTAAACTATGGCTACACCTTC
CDR3aa: CASRPTVNYGYTF

v_gene: TRBV7-9
d_gene: NA
abundance: NA
j_gene: TRBJ1-2
CDR3nt: TGTGCCATAACCCCAGGGGCGGCTAACTATGGCTACACCTTC
CDR3aa: CAITPGAANYGYTF

v_gene: TRBV18
d_gene: NA
abundance: NA
j_gene: TRBJ2-5
CDR3nt: TGTGCCAGCTCACCGGCACAGGGGGGGAAAGAGACCCAGTACTTC
CDR3aa: CASSPAQGGKETQYF

v_gene: TRBV10-3
d_gene: TRBD2
abundance: NA
j_gene: TRBJ2-2
CDR3nt: TGTGCCATCAGTGGACTAGCGGGGGTGGGAACCGGGGAGCTGTTTTTT
CDR3aa: CAISGLAGVGTGELFF

v_gene: TRBV24-1
d_gene: NA
abundance: NA
j_gene: TRBJ2-5
CDR3nt: TGTGCCACCAGTCTTTCAGGGAGGGAGACCCAGTACTTC
CDR3aa: CATSLSGRETQYF

v_gene: TRBV6-1
d_gene: TRBD1
abundance: NA
j_gene: TRBJ1-5
CDR3nt: TGTGCCAGCAGTGATCAGGGGGACCGAGATCAGCCCCAGCATTTT
CDR3aa: CASSDQGDRDQPQHF

v_gene: TRBV10-3
d_gene: TRBD1
abundance: NA
j_gene: TRBJ2-7
CDR3nt: TGTGCCAGCCGACAGGGAACCAAAAACTACGAGCAGTACTTC
CDR3aa: CASRQGTKNYEQYF

v_gene: TRBV7-9
d_gene: TRBD1
abundance: NA
j_gene: TRBJ2-5
CDR3nt: TGTGCCAGCAGCTCCACAGGGGTAGGGGAGACCCAGTACTTC
CDR3aa: CASSSTGVGETQYF

v_gene: TRBV5-1
d_gene: NA
abundance: NA
j_gene: TRBJ2-1
CDR3nt: TGCGCCAGCAGCTTCGCGGACAGTAACAATGAGCAGTTCTTC
CDR3aa: CASSFADSNNEQFF

v_gene: TRBV5-4
d_gene: TRBD1
abundance: once
j_gene: TRBJ2-3
CDR3nt: TGTGCCAGCAGCCTGGGACAGGCCACAGATACGCAGTATTTT
CDR3aa: CASSLGQATDTQYF

v_gene: TRBV6-5
d_gene: NA
abundance: NA
j_gene: TRBJ2-5
CDR3nt: TGTGCCAGCAGCCAGGGGGGTGGGGAGGAGACCCAGTACTTC
CDR3aa: CASSQGGGEETQYF

v_gene: TRBV3-1/TRBV3-2
d_gene: NA
abundance: NA
j_gene: TRBJ2-3
CDR3nt: TGTGCCAGCAGCCAAAGGCGGGGTGGGATACCAGATACGCAGTATTTT
CDR3aa: CASSQRRGGIPDTQYF

v_gene: TRBV2
d_gene: NA
abundance: NA
j_gene: TRBJ1-4
CDR3nt: TGTGCCAGCAGTTCGACTGGGGAGGGAGACGAAAAACTGTTTTTT
CDR3aa: CASSSTGEGDEKLFF

v_gene: TRBV4-1
d_gene: NA
abundance: once
j_gene: TRBJ2-2
CDR3nt: TGCGCCAGCAGCCAAGGCGAGCATAGGGGGAACACCGGGGAGCTGTTTTTT
CDR3aa: CASSQGEHRGNTGELFF

v_gene: TRBV5-1
d_gene: TRBD1
abundance: NA
j_gene: TRBJ1-1
CDR3nt: TGCGCCAGCAGCTTCTGGGACAGGGGAAACACTGAAGCTTTCTTT
CDR3aa: CASSFWDRGNTEAFF

v_gene: TRBV4-1
d_gene: NA
abundance: NA
j_gene: TRBJ1-1
CDR3nt: TGCGCCAGCAGCCAGACGACCGTTCGGGGTGACACTGAAGCTTTCTTT
CDR3aa: CASSQTTVRGDTEAFF

v_gene: TRBV7-3
d_gene: TRBD1
abundance: few
j_gene: TRBJ1-1
CDR3nt: TGTGCCAGCAGCATTACAGGGGAGACTGAAGCTTTCTTT
CDR3aa: CASSITGETEAFF

v_gene: TRBV29-1
d_gene: TRBD2
abundance: once
j_gene: TRBJ2-7
CDR3nt: TGCAGCGTCTACACTAGCGGGGCGTTCTACGAGCAGTACTTC
CDR3aa: CSVYTSGAFYEQYF

v_gene: TRBV4-2
d_gene: NA
abundance: NA
j_gene: TRBJ1-4
CDR3nt: TGTGCCAGCAGCCAGGAGATCCGGGAAAAACTGTTTTTT
CDR3aa: CASSQEIREKLFF

v_gene: TRBV2
d_gene: TRBD2
abundance: few
j_gene: TRBJ2-7
CDR3nt: TGTGCCAGCAGTCGGGGGGGCGGCTTCGAGCAGTACTTC
CDR3aa: CASSRGGGFEQYF

v_gene: TRBV5-4
d_gene: NA
abundance: once
j_gene: TRBJ1-3
CDR3nt: TGTGCCAGCAGCTTTCCAGGGGCCGGAAACACCATATATTTT
CDR3aa: CASSFPGAGNTIYF

v_gene: TRBV4-2
d_gene: NA
abundance: NA
j_gene: TRBJ1-4
CDR3nt: TGTGCCAGCAGCCAAGATCTTGACCGGGGGGCTAATGAAAAACTGTTTTTT
CDR3aa: CASSQDLDRGANEKLFF

v_gene: TRBV7-6
d_gene: TRBD2
abundance: NA
j_gene: TRBJ2-1
CDR3nt: TGTGCCAGCAGCTTAGCGGGGGGGGTTTACAATGAGCAGTTCTTC
CDR3aa: CASSLAGGVYNEQFF

v_gene: TRBV25-1
d_gene: TRBD1
abundance: NA
j_gene: TRBJ1-2
CDR3nt: TGTGCCAGCAGTGGGAGGACAGGGGGCGATGGCTACACCTTC
CDR3aa: CASSGRTGGDGYTF

v_gene: TRBV18
d_gene: NA
abundance: NA
j_gene: TRBJ1-1
CDR3nt: TGTGCCAGCTCACCCTGGGGTTTAGGGAGCATGAACACTGAAGCTTTCTTT
CDR3aa: CASSPWGLGSMNTEAFF

v_gene: TRBV6-1
d_gene: TRBD1
abundance: once
j_gene: TRBJ1-2
CDR3nt: TGTGCCAGCAGTGAAGCGGGGACAGAGGGGCATGGCTACACCTTC
CDR3aa: CASSEAGTEGHGYTF

v_gene: TRBV27
d_gene: NA
abundance: NA
j_gene: TRBJ2-3
CDR3nt: TGTGCCAGCAGTGACCAACAGGAGTGGGGCACAGATACGCAGTATTTT
CDR3aa: CASSDQQEWGTDTQYF

v_gene: TRBV28
d_gene: NA
abundance: few
j_gene: TRBJ2-1
CDR3nt: TGTGCCAGCAGCACCCCTATGGACAGACTGACTTACAATGAGCAGTTCTTC
CDR3aa: CASSTPMDRLTYNEQFF

v_gene: TRBV4-1
d_gene: NA
abundance: NA
j_gene: TRBJ1-1
CDR3nt: TGCGCCAGCAGCCAAGACAGGGGGAACACTGAAGCTTTCTTT
CDR3aa: CASSQDRGNTEAFF

v_gene: TRBV7-9
d_gene: NA
abundance: NA
j_gene: TRBJ2-2
CDR3nt: TGTGCCAGCAGCCTACAGGGAGACACCGGGGAGCTGTTTTTT
CDR3aa: CASSLQGDTGELFF

v_gene: TRBV29-1
d_gene: TRBD1
abundance: once
j_gene: TRBJ2-2
CDR3nt: TGCAGCGTTACCACTCTGGACAGGGCGGACACCGGGGAGCTGTTTTTT
CDR3aa: CSVTTLDRADTGELFF

v_gene: TRBV5-5
d_gene: NA
abundance: NA
j_gene: TRBJ1-3
CDR3nt: TGTGCCAGCAGCGTCGAGGGGGATCATGGAAACACCATATATTTT
CDR3aa: CASSVEGDHGNTIYF

v_gene: TRBV6-5
d_gene: NA
abundance: NA
j_gene: TRBJ1-6
CDR3nt: TGTGCCAGCAGGCCGATTGAGGAGTATTCACCCCTCCACTTT
CDR3aa: CASRPIEEYSPLHF

v_gene: TRBV13
d_gene: NA
abundance: NA
j_gene: TRBJ1-5
CDR3nt: TGTGCCAGCAGCGCCCGGAGGGGACAGCCCCAGCATTTT
CDR3aa: CASSARRGQPQHF

v_gene: TRBV5-4
d_gene: NA
abundance: NA
j_gene: TRBJ2-4
CDR3nt: TGTGCCAGCAGCTTGGACAGGGCAGAAAACATTCAGTACTTC
CDR3aa: CASSLDRAENIQYF

v_gene: TRBV5-8
d_gene: NA
abundance: NA
j_gene: TRBJ1-5
CDR3nt: TGTGCCAGCAGCTTGTCGGACGGGGGGTGGCAGCCCCAGCATTTT
CDR3aa: CASSLSDGGWQPQHF

v_gene: TRBV15
d_gene: TRBD1
abundance: NA
j_gene: TRBJ1-6
CDR3nt: TGTGCCACCAGGGACAGGGGTAATTCACCCCTCCACTTT
CDR3aa: CATRDRGNSPLHF

v_gene: TRBV11-2
d_gene: NA
abundance: once
j_gene: TRBJ1-6
CDR3nt: TGTGCCAGCACCCACAGGGTTATGTCTTACTATAATTCACCCCTCCACTTT
CDR3aa: CASTHRVMSYYNSPLHF

v_gene: TRBV5-6
d_gene: TRBD1
abundance: few
j_gene: TRBJ1-4
CDR3nt: TGTGCCAGCAGCTTGAAACAGGGGACTGAAAAACTGTTTTTT
CDR3aa: CASSLKQGTEKLFF